These T cell receptor beta chains were read from a single sample in a study of breast tumors, draining lymph nodes, adjacent tissues. A single record per CDR3 protein comes from TCRdb applying MiXCR to the multiplex PCR reads. Among 150,000 to 200,000 distinct CDR3 sequences listed, about 33% were seen once. The sequenced sample consisted of axillary lymph node tissue. These receptor sequences come from a female donor with breast cancer. Some clones in this sample may be carry-over from other donors' samples. CDR3s leave out the opening cysteine and the closing phenylalanine or tryptophan.

cdr3_length v_call cdr3_aa
11 TRBV6-5 ASSHRDSVEQY
12 TRBV3-1 ASSQGGMTGELF
14 TRBV7-9 ASSYGDRATGETQY
12 TRBV5-8 ASSLRQGGNEQY
12 TRBV6-1 ASSVWVARGEQF
11 TRBV3-1 ASSRLAGDEQY
11 TRBV10-3 AISESRLAEAF
12 TRBV20-1 SAYRDRDGYGYT
15 TRBV5-6 ASSLFLGGGTAETQY
11 TRBV12-3/TRBV12-4 ASSLAGTGLAF
12 TRBV3-1 ASSQLRDSDGYT
11 TRBV20-1 SARAGDNQPLH
11 TRBV10-3 AISEPRQETQY
16 TRBV20-1 SAKGRDRVNSGANVLT
13 TRBV6-6 ASSHPWEGLYEQY
13 TRBV7-8 ASSPTVGAPRAQH
11 TRBV6-4 TSSDPGDGELF